The rows below give T cell receptor beta chains drawn from one sample of a study of cytomegalovirus exposure and HLA in healthy donors. TCRdb's copy holds only in-frame clones and misses some; the assay was immunoSEQ multiplex PCR. The sample records over 30,000 clones, roughly 67% being singletons. Sequences were obtained from PBMCs. These TCRs come from a man in his forties or fifties in good health and CMV-seropositive. Both conserved end residues are part of each CDR3. A D gene is named only where the DNA matches it firmly. Clone size, where shown, is once, few, many, or a class for clones that have expanded.

TRBV5-1	NA	TRBD1	TRBJ1-2	TGCGCCAGCAGCTTGGCGACAGGGGGCAACTATGGCTACACCTTC	CASSLATGGNYGYTF
TRBV23-1	NA	NA	TRBJ2-1	TGCGCCAGCAGTCAATCCATTTTATACAGGGCAATAAACTACAATGAGCAGTTCTTC	CASSQSILYRAINYNEQFF
TRBV5-1	NA	TRBD2	TRBJ2-3	TGCGCCAGCAGCTTAAGCGGGGGGGGATCTAGCACAGATACGCAGTATTTT	CASSLSGGGSSTDTQYF
TRBV6-1	few	NA	TRBJ2-7	TGTGCCAGCAGTAAAGGGGACTCCCTAGGGTCGTACGAGCAGTACTTC	CASSKGDSLGSYEQYF
TRBV30	NA	NA	TRBJ1-1	TGTGCCTGGAGGCCCCCGGTGGGCGCTGAAGCTTTCTTT	CAWRPPVGAEAFF
TRBV14	few	NA	TRBJ1-4	TGTGCCAGCAGCCCCTTTGCCGGGGGGACCGAAAAACTGTTTTTT	CASSPFAGGTEKLFF
TRBV29-1	few	NA	TRBJ1-3	TGCAGCGTTACATGGACAGAAAGGGACACCATATATTTT	CSVTWTERDTIYF
TRBV2	NA	TRBD2	TRBJ2-7	TGTGCCAGCAGTGTCCGGGGGGTTACGGACGAGCAGTACTTC	CASSVRGVTDEQYF
TRBV15	NA	TRBD2	TRBJ2-1	TGTGCCACCAGCGGCACTAGCGGGGGCCACAATGAGCAGTTCTTC	CATSGTSGGHNEQFF
TRBV10-3	NA	TRBD2	TRBJ2-3	TGTGCCATCAGTGCCCAGCGGGGGGGCCAGTTGAGCACAGATACGCAGTATTTT	CAISAQRGGQLSTDTQYF
TRBV5-1	NA	TRBD2	TRBJ2-3	TGCGCCAGCAGCCACGGGGGGACCACAGATACGCAGTATTTT	CASSHGGTTDTQYF
TRBV4-1	NA	TRBD2	TRBJ2-1	TGCGCCAGCAGCCTAGCGGGGAGCTCCTACAATGAGCAGTTCTTC	CASSLAGSSYNEQFF
TRBV19	NA	NA	TRBJ2-3	TGTGCCAGTAGTATAGCGGGTAGGACAGATACGCAGTATTTT	CASSIAGRTDTQYF
TRBV10-3	few	TRBD1	TRBJ2-5	TGTGCCATCCGGGACAGCAACCAAGAGACCCAGTACTTC	CAIRDSNQETQYF
TRBV5-6	NA	TRBD2	TRBJ2-7	TGTGCCAGCAGCTTACTAGCGGGGGTTAACGAGCAGTACTTC	CASSLLAGVNEQYF
TRBV10-1	few	TRBD1	TRBJ2-7	TGCGCCAGCAGTGAAAGGGGATTAACAGGGGGTAAGGGCTACGAGCAGTACTTC	CASSERGLTGGKGYEQYF
TRBV18	NA	NA	TRBJ2-7	TGTGCCAGCTCACGAGAAGTGGACCGGGGAGAGCAGTACTTC	CASSREVDRGEQYF
TRBV5-1	NA	TRBD1	TRBJ2-7	TGCGCCAGCAGCCCGGGACAGGGTCCCTACGAGCAGTACTTC	CASSPGQGPYEQYF
TRBV27	few	TRBD1	TRBJ2-7	TGTGCCAGCAGTTTATCTGGGGGACAGGGAACCTACGAGCAGTACTTC	CASSLSGGQGTYEQYF
TRBV5-1	NA	TRBD1	TRBJ1-1	TGCGCCAGCAACGACAGGGGGCTGGGGAACACTGAAGCTTTCTTT	CASNDRGLGNTEAFF
TRBV5-6	NA	NA	TRBJ2-7	TGTGCCAGCAAAGGCTCAGGGCTGAGCTACGAGCAGTACTTC	CASKGSGLSYEQYF
TRBV5-4	few	TRBD1	TRBJ2-1	TGTGCCAGCAGCCTAAGACAGGGTTTCTACAATGAGCAGTTCTTC	CASSLRQGFYNEQFF
TRBV9	NA	TRBD2	TRBJ2-4	TGTGCCAGCAACCGAGCGGGGGATCAAAACATTCAGTACTTC	CASNRAGDQNIQYF
TRBV5-1	few	NA	TRBJ2-7	TGCGCCAGCAGAACCGGGACACTTAGCTCCTACGAGCAGTACTTC	CASRTGTLSSYEQYF
TRBV18	NA	NA	TRBJ1-3	TGTGCCAGCTCACCCCGACAGAAACCTGGAAACACCATATATTTT	CASSPRQKPGNTIYF
TRBV6-6	NA	NA	TRBJ2-7	TGTGCCAGCAGTTACTCCTTGGACAGCCCCTACAAGCAGTACTTC	CASSYSLDSPYKQYF
TRBV28	NA	NA	TRBJ2-1	TGTGCCAGCAGTCTGGACAGCGGCTTTGAGCAGTTCTTC	CASSLDSGFEQFF
TRBV6-5	NA	TRBD1	TRBJ2-7	TGTGCCAGCAGTTCCGCCGGGACAGGGTCCTACGAGCAGTACTTC	CASSSAGTGSYEQYF
TRBV6-5	NA	TRBD1	TRBJ1-2	TGTGCCAGCAGTCCTCGACAGGGGGATTTTTGTGGCTACACCTTC	CASSPRQGDFCGYTF
TRBV18	NA	NA	TRBJ2-7	TGTGCCAGCTCAGCCGGACAGCAAAGCTCCTACGAGCAGTACTTC	CASSAGQQSSYEQYF
TRBV5-1	NA	TRBD1	TRBJ2-7	TGCGCCAGCAGCTTGCCCAGACAGGGCTCTCACAACGAGCAGTACTTC	CASSLPRQGSHNEQYF
TRBV6-5	few	TRBD1	TRBJ1-4	TGTGCCAGCAGTTACGGGACAGGGAAACGAAAACTGTTTTTT	CASSYGTGKRKLFF
TRBV9	NA	TRBD1	TRBJ2-1	TGTGCCAGCAGCACCCCGTACAGGGGGGCGAATGAGCAGTTCTTC	CASSTPYRGANEQFF
TRBV11-2	NA	NA	TRBJ2-2	TGTGCCAGCAGCTTAACCAGAACCGGGGAGCTGTTTTTT	CASSLTRTGELFF
TRBV10-3	few	TRBD1	TRBJ1-2	TGTGCCATCAGTAACCGGGACAGGGAAGGGGCTGGCTACACCTTC	CAISNRDREGAGYTF
TRBV5-1	NA	NA	TRBJ1-1	TGCGCCAGCAGCTTGGCTCTGTTTTCCCCCACTGAAGCTTTCTTT	CASSLALFSPTEAFF
TRBV19	NA	TRBD1	TRBJ1-2	TGTGCCAGTAGACTGACAGGGGCTAACTATGGCTACACCTTC	CASRLTGANYGYTF